The 10 T cell receptor beta chains given below trace back to one sample, sequenced in a study of spatial heterogeneity in lung cancer. Study-wide points: Mutation counts in tumors were tracked by counts of expanded intratumoral alpha and beta TCRs.

Described time point: sample taken at primary tumor resection. Via MiXCR, TCRdb re-called the 5' RACE reads, giving one row per CDR3 protein. The table lists thousands of distinct CDR3 sequences, around 6.7% of them singletons, with more than 6.5% in the top ten. These receptors have no identified antigens. Sequences were derived from lung tumor tissue, sampled at surgery. Receptor source: a male donor with early-stage non-small cell lung cancer.

By sample share, this clonotype is medium-sized. The chain carries TRBV7-6 and TRBJ2-7; 7 positions agree with TRBD1. The germline CDR1 and CDR2 sequences are SGHVS and FNYEAQ. V lost 0 bases and J lost 1; bases outside the gene matches: 12. This CDR3 is built from 18 residues. This CDR3 is CASSLATLQGPKSYEQYF. The CDR3 DNA sequence: TGTGCCAGCAGCTTAGCTACCTTACAGGGGCCCAAGTCCTACGAGCAGTACTTC.

By share of the sample, this clonotype is medium-sized. V gene TRBV6-2 or TRBV6-3 combines with J gene TRBJ1-5, with D uncertain. Trimming shortened V by 5 bases and J by 4 bases, and 12 bases separated the two germline ends. The CDR3 is 14 amino acids. From germline, CDR1 is MNHEY and CDR2 SVGEGT. The CDR3 here is CASSPNHDNQPQHF. The CDR3 nucleotides are TGTGCCAGCAGTCCCAACCACGATAATCAGCCCCAGCATTTT.

Many counts were recorded for this clonotype. The rearrangement uses TRBV11-2 and TRBJ2-6, with 8 bases fitting TRBD2. The CDR3 length is 19 residues. Germline CDR1 and CDR2: SGHAT and FQNNGV. V lost 5 bases to trimming and J lost 0 bases; unmatched junction nucleotides: 12. The CDR3: CASSIRGGLSASGANVLTF. CDR3 sequence (DNA): TGTGCCAGCAGCATTCGGGGGGGCCTGTCGGCCTCTGGGGCCAACGTCCTGACTTTC.

The chain employs TRBV10-3 and TRBJ2-3, with no clear D. The germline V and J ends were trimmed by 11 bases and 1 base, with 13 bases remaining between them. There are 13 residues in the CDR3. CDR1 is ENHRY, CDR2 SYGVKD, per germline. CDR3 in amino acids: CAHRTQGTDTQYF. The CDR3 DNA is TGTGCCCATCGGACGCAGGGCACAGATACGCAGTATTTT.

This clonotype was seen at least ten times. This sequence joins TRBV7-2 and TRBJ2-3; D not certain. The CDR3 is 14 amino acids. Germline assignment: CDR1 SGHTA and CDR2 FQGNSA. V was cut by 1 base and J by 2 bases, with 7 bases left in between. CDR3 sequence reads: CASSLVSLTDTQYF. CDR3 nucleotides: TGTGCCAGCAGCTTAGTGAGCCTCACAGATACGCAGTATTTT.

This clonotype has at least ten counts. The chain employs TRBV20-1 and TRBJ1-3; D call uncertain. The germline V gene encodes CDR1 DFQATT and CDR2 SNEGSKA (reference sequence). This CDR3 region has 13 residues. V was shortened by 5 bases and J by 0 bases, with 8 bases between the two germline ends. The CDR3 loop reads CSAQGFSGNTIYF. In DNA, the CDR3 is TGCAGTGCTCAAGGGTTCTCTGGAAACACCATATATTTT.

In this sample, this clonotype turned up many times. The chain links TRBV19 to TRBJ1-2, with D unclear. V lost 6 bases, J lost 5 bases, and 19 bases lay in between. The CDR3 consists of 15 residues. Germline V gives CDR1 LNHDA, CDR2 SQIVND (reference sequence). This CDR3 reads CASSVDLNLGYGYTF. The CDR3, as DNA: TGTGCCAGTAGCGTCGATCTCAATTTGGGGTATGGCTACACCTTC.

V usage is TRBV24-1 and J usage is TRBJ2-3; D call uncertain. Germline values: CDR1 KGHDR, CDR2 SFDVKD. V was cut by 4 bases and J by 4 bases, with 8 bases left in between. This CDR3 has 13 amino acids. The CDR3 DNA is TGTGCCACCAGTGAGCCCGGGCCAGATACGCAGTATTTT. This gives the protein CATSEPGPDTQYF.

This clonotype was detected many times. The V call is TRBV18, the J call TRBJ1-1; D is undetermined. Germline V gene data show CDR1 as KGHSH and CDR2 as LQKENI. V was trimmed by 6 bases and J by 3 bases, leaving 14 bases between them. The CDR3 spans 14 residues. The CDR3 bases are TGTGCCAGCTCTTCCGAGGCTAGTTACACTGAAGCTTTCTTT. Translation: CASSSEASYTEAFF.

This sequence joins TRBV3-1 and TRBJ2-5; TRBD2 matches 8 bases. J was trimmed by 3 bases and V by 2 bases; bases with no gene match: 5. This CDR3 has 15 residues. Germline CDR1 is LGHDT and CDR2 is YNNKEL (reference sequence). The CDR3 nucleotides are TGTGCCAGCAGCCAAAACGGGAGGGCCGAAGAGACCCAGTACTTC. Residues: CASSQNGRAEETQYF.